This entry lists 5 T cell receptor beta chains sequenced from one sample in a study of control samples from healthy donors and cancer patients. The repertoire was sequenced with immunoSEQ multiplex PCR; TCRdb's copy has only in-frame clones and lacks some. The sample consists of more than 45,000 clones, about 93% of them appearing once. The sample comprised PBMCs. All receptors derive from a woman in her 50s with head and neck cancer.

This chain joins TRBV5-1 and TRBJ2-7; D is perhaps TRBD1 (5 bases). With 1 base removed from V and 7 bases from J, the gap between germline ends came to 15 bases. This CDR3 comprises 14 residues. Germline V gene lookup returns CDR1 SGHRS and CDR2 YFSETQ. CDR3 loop: CASSLKQAIGEQYF. CDR3 DNA sequence: TGCGCCAGCAGCTTGAAACAGGCCATAGGAGAGCAGTACTTC.

This clone came up a few times. This sequence joins TRBV19 and TRBJ2-1, with a weak D call TRBD1 (5 bases). Trimming pared 5 bases from V and 7 bases from J, leaving 9 bases between. CDR1 and CDR2 from the germline V gene are LNHDA and SQIVND (reference sequence). CDR3 length equals 12 residues. CDR3 in DNA: TGTGCCAGTAGTTCTCACAGGAATGAGCAGTTCTTC. Translating it yields CASSSHRNEQFF.

This rearrangement joins TRBV27 to TRBJ2-7; D is perhaps TRBD2 (5 bases). The V end was cut by 5 bases, the J end by 5 bases, with 19 bases between. The CDR3 has 15 residues. Germline V gene sequence: CDR1 MNHEY, CDR2 SMNVEV (reference sequence). The CDR3 DNA reads as TGTGCCAGCAGTCCCCGCGGGCTAGACACTAACGAGCAGTACTTC. It specifies CASSPRGLDTNEQYF.

V usage is TRBV6-2 or TRBV6-3 and J usage is TRBJ2-1; 9 nucleotides match TRBD2. Germline V gene lookup returns CDR1 MNHEY and CDR2 SVGEGT. V gave up 3 bases and J gave up 9 bases; unmatched junction bases: 9. This CDR3 has 15 amino acids. DNA of the CDR3: TGTGCCAGCAGTTATTTCGGGACTAGCAGAGGTGAGCAGTTCTTC. Its translation: CASSYFGTSRGEQFF.

This clone was seen a single time. The chain recombines TRBV11-2 with TRBJ1-5, with 9 bases matching TRBD1. The CDR3 spans 14 residues. CDR1 and CDR2 from the germline V gene are SGHAT and FQNNGV. J lost 5 bases, V lost 2 bases, and 1 base had no gene match. CDR3 bases: TGTGCCAGCAGCTTAAGGGACAGGGATCAGCCCCAGCATTTT. Translation gives CASSLRDRDQPQHF.